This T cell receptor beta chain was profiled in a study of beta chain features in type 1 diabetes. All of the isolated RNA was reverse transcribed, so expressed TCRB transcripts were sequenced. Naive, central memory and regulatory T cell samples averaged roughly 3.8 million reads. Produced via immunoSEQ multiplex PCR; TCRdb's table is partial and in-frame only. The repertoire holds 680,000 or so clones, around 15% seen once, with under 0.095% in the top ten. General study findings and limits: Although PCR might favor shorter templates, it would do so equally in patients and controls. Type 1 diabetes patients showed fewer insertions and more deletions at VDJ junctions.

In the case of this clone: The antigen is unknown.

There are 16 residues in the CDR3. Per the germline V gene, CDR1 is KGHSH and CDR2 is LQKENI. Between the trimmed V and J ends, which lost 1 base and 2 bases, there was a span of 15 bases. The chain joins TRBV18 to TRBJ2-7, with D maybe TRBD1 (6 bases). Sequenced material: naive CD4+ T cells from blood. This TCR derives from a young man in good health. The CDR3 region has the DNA TGTGCCAGCTCACCACGGGCTCCCACAGGGACCTACGAGCAGTACTTC. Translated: CASSPRAPTGTYEQYF. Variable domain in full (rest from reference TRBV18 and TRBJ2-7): NAGVMQNPRHLVRRRGQEARLRCSPMKGHSHVYWYRQLPEEGLKFMVYLQKENIIDESGMPKERFSAEFPKEGPSILRIQQVVRGDSAAYFCASSPRAPTGTYEQYFGPGTRLTVT.